A selection of T cell receptor beta chains follows, all from one sample in a study of blood T cell repertoires in COVID-19. The repertoire was sequenced with immunoSEQ multiplex PCR; TCRdb's copy has only in-frame clones and lacks some. The table lists around 100,000 clones, 82% of them singletons. The sequenced sample consisted of peripheral blood. The receptors come from a man aged 60-69 years with acute or convalescent COVID-19. Each CDR3 is given with its conserved first and last residue. A D gene is named only where the DNA matches it firmly. A clone size is listed for some rows: how often the clone was seen (once, few, many), or a class if it is expanded.

cdr3_aa cdr3_nt v_call d_call clone_size j_call
CASIRDRGLEAFF TGTGCCAGCATCCGCGACAGGGGGCTTGAAGCTTTCTTT TRBV6-5 TRBD1 NA TRBJ1-1
CASSAGTAGDYGYTF TGTGCCAGTAGCGCCGGGACAGCCGGGGACTATGGCTACACCTTC TRBV19 TRBD1 once TRBJ1-2
CASSTRFTGELFF TGTGCCAGTAGTACCAGGTTCACTGGGGAGCTGTTTTTT TRBV19 NA NA TRBJ2-2
CATRGGAAYNEQFF TGTGCCACCCGCGGGGGGGCCGCCTACAATGAGCAGTTCTTC TRBV24-1 TRBD2 NA TRBJ2-1
CSVEWVGGREQYF TGCAGCGTTGAATGGGTCGGGGGGCGCGAGCAGTACTTC TRBV29-1 NA NA TRBJ2-7
CASSTTGDYNSPLHF TGTGCCAGTAGTACGACAGGAGACTATAATTCACCCCTCCACTTT TRBV19 NA once TRBJ1-6
CASSPSRASYNSPLHF TGTGCCAGCTCACCTTCCAGGGCCTCCTATAATTCACCCCTCCACTTT TRBV18 NA NA TRBJ1-6
CASSSGTGPSSTYEQYF TGTGCCAGCAGCTCCGGGACAGGGCCTTCTAGTACCTACGAGCAGTACTTC TRBV5-4 TRBD1 NA TRBJ2-7
CASTSTGNTEAFF TGTGCCAGCACCTCGACAGGGAACACTGAAGCTTTCTTT TRBV7-9 NA NA TRBJ1-1
CASSNPGTFGYTF TGTGCCAGCAGCAACCCCGGGACTTTTGGCTACACCTTC TRBV7-3 NA NA TRBJ1-2
CAWDSGIYQETQYF TGTGCCTGGGACTCAGGGATTTACCAAGAGACCCAGTACTTC TRBV30 NA few TRBJ2-5
CASSSSNYGYTF TGTGCCAGCAGTTCTTCTAACTATGGCTACACCTTC TRBV12-3/TRBV12-4 NA NA TRBJ1-2
CASSTPQGRNEAFF TGTGCCAGTAGTACCCCTCAGGGGAGAAATGAAGCTTTCTTT TRBV19 NA NA TRBJ1-1
CAISRAQTGLVGKTQYF TGTGCCATCAGTAGGGCACAAACGGGACTAGTTGGGAAGACCCAGTACTTC TRBV10-3 TRBD2 NA TRBJ2-5
CASSEQGWTEAFF TGTGCCAGCTCAGAACAGGGGTGGACTGAAGCTTTCTTT TRBV18 TRBD1 NA TRBJ1-1
CASSVATGGFREQFF TGTGCCAGCAGCGTAGCTACTGGAGGGTTCCGTGAGCAGTTCTTC TRBV9 NA NA TRBJ2-1
CALSMMQGAPLQFF TGTGCCCTGTCTATGATGCAGGGGGCGCCCCTTCAGTTCTTC TRBV5-4 TRBD1 NA TRBJ2-1
CASSFGGAYNEQFF TGTGCCAGCAGCTTCGGGGGAGCCTACAATGAGCAGTTCTTC TRBV7-2 NA NA TRBJ2-1
CASSRDTSYNEQFF TGTGCCAGCAGCCGGGACACCTCCTACAATGAGCAGTTCTTC TRBV3-1/TRBV3-2 NA few TRBJ2-1
CASRQTGSSYNEQFF TGTGCCAGCAGGCAGACAGGTTCCTCCTACAATGAGCAGTTCTTC TRBV2 NA few TRBJ2-1
CASSYEASEQFF TGTGCCAGCAGTTACGAGGCTTCTGAGCAGTTCTTC TRBV6-5 NA NA TRBJ2-1
CASSLVPTSTDTQYF TGTGCCAGCAGCTTAGTCCCAACTAGCACAGATACGCAGTATTTT TRBV7-9 NA NA TRBJ2-3
CASRGLRNQPQHF TGTGCCAGCAGGGGACTGCGAAATCAGCCCCAGCATTTT TRBV2 NA NA TRBJ1-5
CAWSRRQGDGGNQPQHF TGTGCCTGGAGTAGGAGACAGGGTGACGGGGGCAATCAGCCCCAGCATTTT TRBV30 TRBD1 NA TRBJ1-5
CASSLVGRGGPSTDTQYF TGTGCCAGCAGCTTGGTTGGGCGGGGGGGCCCTAGCACAGATACGCAGTATTTT TRBV5-4 TRBD2 NA TRBJ2-3
CASSLGGAANYEQYF TGTGCCAGCAGCTTAGGTGGGGCGGCCAACTACGAGCAGTACTTC TRBV7-9 NA NA TRBJ2-7
CASKLTSGSSYEQYF TGTGCCAGCAAACTGACTAGCGGGAGCTCCTACGAGCAGTACTTC TRBV2 TRBD2 NA TRBJ2-7
CASSPREATDTQYF TGTGCCAGCAGCCCCCGGGAGGCCACAGATACGCAGTATTTT TRBV5-4 TRBD2 NA TRBJ2-3
CASSGRTSGRSSYNEQFF TGTGCCAGCAGTGGGAGGACTAGCGGGAGGAGCTCCTACAATGAGCAGTTCTTC TRBV2 TRBD2 NA TRBJ2-1
CASSYARTPDYEQYF TGTGCCAGCAGTTACGCACGGACACCGGACTACGAGCAGTACTTC TRBV6-5 NA NA TRBJ2-7
CASSYNPGGNQPQHF TGTGCCAGCAGTTACAACCCCGGAGGAAATCAGCCCCAGCATTTT TRBV6-2/TRBV6-3 NA NA TRBJ1-5
CASTGQGANTEAFF TGTGCCAGCACCGGACAGGGAGCGAACACTGAAGCTTTCTTT TRBV3-1/TRBV3-2 TRBD1 NA TRBJ1-1
CAETRDQAGDSYEQYF TGTGCCGAAACCCGGGACCAGGCGGGGGACTCCTACGAGCAGTACTTC TRBV7-9 TRBD2 NA TRBJ2-7
CATKGQGNGEQFF TGCGCCACCAAGGGACAGGGTAATGGTGAGCAGTTCTTC TRBV5-1 TRBD1 NA TRBJ2-1
CASSQIWGDSPLHF TGTGCCAGCAGCCAAATCTGGGGAGATTCACCCCTCCACTTT TRBV3-1/TRBV3-2 NA NA TRBJ1-6
CASSLSDREIANYGYTF TGTGCCAGCAGCTTATCGGACAGAGAGATTGCTAACTATGGCTACACCTTC TRBV7-9 NA NA TRBJ1-2
CASSRGLAGGKFF TGTGCCAGCAGCCGGGGACTAGCGGGAGGGAAGTTCTTC TRBV14 TRBD2 NA TRBJ2-1
CASSLGRRLRNEQYF TGTGCCAGCAGCTTAGGCCGGAGACTCCGAAACGAGCAGTACTTC TRBV13 NA few TRBJ2-7
CASSFPTSGRNEQYF TGTGCCAGCAGTTTCCCGACTAGCGGGAGAAACGAGCAGTACTTC TRBV28 TRBD2 NA TRBJ2-7
CASSLVDRGEAFF TGTGCCAGCAGCTTGGTGGACAGGGGTGAAGCTTTCTTT TRBV5-5 TRBD1 NA TRBJ1-1
CASSLWWGQGYEQYF TGTGCCAGCAGTTTATGGTGGGGACAGGGGTACGAGCAGTACTTC TRBV28 TRBD1 NA TRBJ2-7
CASSLPRDRGRTEAFF TGTGCCAGCAGCTTACCTCGCGACAGGGGGCGGACTGAAGCTTTCTTT TRBV11-2 TRBD1 NA TRBJ1-1
CASSGGAETQYF TGTGCCAGTAGCGGGGGGGCGGAGACGCAGTATTTT TRBV12-3/TRBV12-4 TRBD2 once TRBJ2-3